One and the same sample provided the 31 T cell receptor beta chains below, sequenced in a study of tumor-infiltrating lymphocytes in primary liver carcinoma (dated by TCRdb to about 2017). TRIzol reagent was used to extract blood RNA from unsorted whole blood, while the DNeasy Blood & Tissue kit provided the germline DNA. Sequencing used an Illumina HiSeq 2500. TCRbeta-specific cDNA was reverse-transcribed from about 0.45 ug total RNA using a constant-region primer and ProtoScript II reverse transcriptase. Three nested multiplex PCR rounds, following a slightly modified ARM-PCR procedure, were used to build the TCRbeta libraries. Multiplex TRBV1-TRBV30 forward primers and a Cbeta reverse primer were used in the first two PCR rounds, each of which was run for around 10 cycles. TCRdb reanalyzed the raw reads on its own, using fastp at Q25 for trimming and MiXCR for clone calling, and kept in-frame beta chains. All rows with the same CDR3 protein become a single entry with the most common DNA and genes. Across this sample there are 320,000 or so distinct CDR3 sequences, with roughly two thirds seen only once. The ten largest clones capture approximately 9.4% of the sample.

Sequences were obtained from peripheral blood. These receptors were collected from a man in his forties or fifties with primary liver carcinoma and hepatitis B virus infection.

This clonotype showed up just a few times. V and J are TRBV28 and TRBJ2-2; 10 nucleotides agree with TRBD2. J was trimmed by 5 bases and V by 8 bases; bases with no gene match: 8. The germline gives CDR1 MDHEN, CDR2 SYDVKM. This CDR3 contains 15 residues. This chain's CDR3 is CASWSSGRDTGELFF. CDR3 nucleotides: TGTGCCAGCTGGTCTAGCGGGAGAGATACCGGGGAGCTGTTTTTT.

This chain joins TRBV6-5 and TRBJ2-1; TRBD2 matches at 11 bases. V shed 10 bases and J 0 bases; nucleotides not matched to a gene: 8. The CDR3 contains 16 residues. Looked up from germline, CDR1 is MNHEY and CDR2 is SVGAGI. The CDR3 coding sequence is TGTGCCATCAGAAAGGGACTAGCGGACTCCTACAATGAGCAGTTCTTC. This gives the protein CAIRKGLADSYNEQFF.

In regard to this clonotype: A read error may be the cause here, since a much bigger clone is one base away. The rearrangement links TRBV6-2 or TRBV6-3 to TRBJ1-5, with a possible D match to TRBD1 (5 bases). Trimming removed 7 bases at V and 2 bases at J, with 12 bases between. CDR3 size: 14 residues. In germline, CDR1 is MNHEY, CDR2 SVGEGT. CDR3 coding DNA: TGTGCCAGCACTGCAGGGTCTCGCAATCAGCCCCAGCATTTT. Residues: CASTAGSRNQPQHF.

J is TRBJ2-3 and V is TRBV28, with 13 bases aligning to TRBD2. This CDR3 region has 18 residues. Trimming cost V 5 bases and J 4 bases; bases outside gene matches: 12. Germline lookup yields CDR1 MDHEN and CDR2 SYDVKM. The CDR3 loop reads CASSPRTSGRTIADTQYF. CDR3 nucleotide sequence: TGTGCCAGCAGTCCCCGGACTAGCGGGAGAACGATAGCAGATACGCAGTATTTT. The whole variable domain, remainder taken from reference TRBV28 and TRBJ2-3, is DVKVTQSSRYLVKRTGEKVFLECVQDMDHENMFWYRQDPGLGLRLIYFSYDVKMKEKGDIPEGYSVSREKKERFSLILESASTNQTSMYLCASSPRTSGRTIADTQYFGPGTRLTVL.

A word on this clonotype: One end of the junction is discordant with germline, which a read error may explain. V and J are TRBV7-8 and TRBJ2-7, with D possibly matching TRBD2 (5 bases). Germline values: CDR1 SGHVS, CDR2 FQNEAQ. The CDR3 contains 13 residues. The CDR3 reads CASSLAPFYEQCF. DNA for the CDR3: TGTGCCAGCAGTCTAGCCCCGTTCTACGAGCAGTGCTTC.

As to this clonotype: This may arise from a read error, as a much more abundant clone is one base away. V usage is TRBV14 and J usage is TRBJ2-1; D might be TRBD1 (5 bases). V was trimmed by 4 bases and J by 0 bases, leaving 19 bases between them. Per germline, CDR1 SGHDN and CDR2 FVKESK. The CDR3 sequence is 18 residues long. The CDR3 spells CASSRVPFDSRSYNEQFF. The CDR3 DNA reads TGTGCCAGCAGCCGAGTCCCCTTTGACAGCCGCTCCTACAATGAGCAGTTCTTC.

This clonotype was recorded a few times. CDR3 region: CASSATRGNTEAFF. Here the CDR3 DNA reads TGTGCCAGCAGTGCGACCCGGGGAAACACTGAAGCTTTCTTT. This rearrangement joins TRBV2 to TRBJ1-1; D uncertain. CDR1 and CDR2 from the germline V gene are SNHLY and FYNNEI. The CDR3 spans 14 residues. The V end was cut by 4 bases, the J end by 2 bases, with 11 bases between.

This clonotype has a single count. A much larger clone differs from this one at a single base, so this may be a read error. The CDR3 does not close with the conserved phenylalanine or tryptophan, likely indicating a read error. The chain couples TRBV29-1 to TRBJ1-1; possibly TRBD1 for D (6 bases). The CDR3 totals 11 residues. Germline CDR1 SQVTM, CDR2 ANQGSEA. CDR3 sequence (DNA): TGCAGGGCGGGGGCGAACACTGAAGCTTTCTCT. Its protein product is CRAGANTEAFS.

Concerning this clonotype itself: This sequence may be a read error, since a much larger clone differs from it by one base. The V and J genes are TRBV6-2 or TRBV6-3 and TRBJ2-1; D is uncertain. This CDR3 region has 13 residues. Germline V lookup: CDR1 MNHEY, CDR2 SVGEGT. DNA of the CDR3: TGTACCAGCCAAAGGCCTCATACACAGAAGCAGTTCTTC. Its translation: CTSQRPHTQKQFF.

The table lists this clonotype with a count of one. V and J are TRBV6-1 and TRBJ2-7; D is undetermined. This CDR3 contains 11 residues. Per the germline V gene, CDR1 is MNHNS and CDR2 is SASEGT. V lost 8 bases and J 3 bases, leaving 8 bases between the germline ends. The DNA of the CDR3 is TGTGCCAGCGGCAGACGCTACGAGCAGTACTTC. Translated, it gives CASGRRYEQYF.

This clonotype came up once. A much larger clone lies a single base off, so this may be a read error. The CDR3 DNA is TGTGCCAGCACCCAAGATGGCTTGGGGCCGGCTTTCTTT. Amino acid sequence: CASTQDGLGPAFF. The V and J genes are TRBV4-2 and TRBJ1-1; D perhaps matches TRBD1 (5 bases). Germline CDR1 LGHNA, CDR2 YNFKEQ. The CDR3 is 13 amino acids.

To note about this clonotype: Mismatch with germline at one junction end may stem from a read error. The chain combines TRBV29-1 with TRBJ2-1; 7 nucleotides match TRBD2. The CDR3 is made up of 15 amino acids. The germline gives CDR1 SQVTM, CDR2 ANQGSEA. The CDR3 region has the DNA TGCAGCGTTTTTAACCCGAGCGGGATTAAGGATGAGCATTTCTTC. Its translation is CSVFNPSGIKDEHFF.

CDR3 DNA: TGTGCCAGCAGCGTCACTAGCGGCAATGAGCAGTTCTTC. Translated: CASSVTSGNEQFF. The rearrangement uses TRBV7-9 and TRBJ2-1; TRBD2 aligns across 8 bases. The CDR3 has 13 residues. The ends lost 5 bases at V and 6 bases at J; junction bases unmatched: 3. Germline V gene lookup returns CDR1 SEHNR and CDR2 FQNEAQ (reference sequence).

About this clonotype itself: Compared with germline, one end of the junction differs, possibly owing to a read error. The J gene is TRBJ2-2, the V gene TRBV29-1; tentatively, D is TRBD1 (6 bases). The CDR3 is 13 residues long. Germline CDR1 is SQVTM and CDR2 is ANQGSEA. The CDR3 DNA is TGCAGCGTCGCACAGGGACGCGCCGGGGAGCTGTCTTTT. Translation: CSVAQGRAGELSF.

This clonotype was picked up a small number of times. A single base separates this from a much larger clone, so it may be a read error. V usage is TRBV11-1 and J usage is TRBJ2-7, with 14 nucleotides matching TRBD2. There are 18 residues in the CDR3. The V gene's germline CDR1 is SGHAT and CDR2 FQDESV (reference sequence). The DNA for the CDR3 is TGTACCAGCAGCTCCCCCGGGACTAGCGGGAGCCACTCCTACGAGCAGTACTTC. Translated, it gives CTSSSPGTSGSHSYEQYF.

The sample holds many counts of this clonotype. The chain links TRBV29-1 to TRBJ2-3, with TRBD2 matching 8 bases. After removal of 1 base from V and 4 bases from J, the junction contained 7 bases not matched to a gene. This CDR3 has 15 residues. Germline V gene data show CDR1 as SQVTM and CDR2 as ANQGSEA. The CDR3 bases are TGCAGCGTTGAAGGCCTAGCGGGCCTTTCAGATACGCAGTATTTT. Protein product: CSVEGLAGLSDTQYF.

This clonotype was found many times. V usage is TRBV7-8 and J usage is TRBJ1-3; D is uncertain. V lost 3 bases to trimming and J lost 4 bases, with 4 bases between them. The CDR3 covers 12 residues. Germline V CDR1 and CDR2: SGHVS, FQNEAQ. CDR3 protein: CASSFPGNTIYF. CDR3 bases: TGTGCCAGCAGCTTTCCGGGAAACACCATATATTTT. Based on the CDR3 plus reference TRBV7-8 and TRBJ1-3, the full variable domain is GAGVSQSPRYKVAKRGQDVALRCDPISGHVSLFWYQQALGQGPEFLTYFQNEAQLDKSGLPSDRFFAERPEGSVSTLKIQRTQQEDSAVYLCASSFPGNTIYFGEGSWLTVV.

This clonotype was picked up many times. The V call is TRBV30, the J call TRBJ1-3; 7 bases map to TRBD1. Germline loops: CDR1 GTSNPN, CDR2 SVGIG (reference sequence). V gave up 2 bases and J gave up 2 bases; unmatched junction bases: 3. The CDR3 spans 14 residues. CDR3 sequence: CAWSWDRTGNTIYF. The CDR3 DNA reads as TGTGCCTGGAGTTGGGACAGAACTGGAAACACCATATATTTT.

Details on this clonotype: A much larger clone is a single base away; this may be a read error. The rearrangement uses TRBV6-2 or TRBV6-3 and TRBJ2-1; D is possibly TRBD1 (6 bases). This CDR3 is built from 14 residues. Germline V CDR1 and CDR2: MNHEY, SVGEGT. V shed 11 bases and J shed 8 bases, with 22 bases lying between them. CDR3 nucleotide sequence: TGTGCCGCCACCCCCGACAGGATTTACGATGAGCAGTTCTTC. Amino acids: CAATPDRIYDEQFF.

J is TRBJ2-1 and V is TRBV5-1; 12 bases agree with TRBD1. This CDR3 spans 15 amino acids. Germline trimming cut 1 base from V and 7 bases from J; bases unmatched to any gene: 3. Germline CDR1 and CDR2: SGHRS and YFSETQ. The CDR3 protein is CASSLRDRGLNEQFF. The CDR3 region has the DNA TGCGCCAGCAGCTTGAGGGACAGGGGGCTGAATGAGCAGTTCTTC.

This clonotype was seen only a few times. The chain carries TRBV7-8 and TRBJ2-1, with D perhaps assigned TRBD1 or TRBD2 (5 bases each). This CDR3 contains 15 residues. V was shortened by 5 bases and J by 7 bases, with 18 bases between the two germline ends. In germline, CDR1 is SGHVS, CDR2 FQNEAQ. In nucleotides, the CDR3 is TGTGCCAGCAGCGCTATCCCGGGACCGGGAAATGAGCAGTTCTTC. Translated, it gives CASSAIPGPGNEQFF.

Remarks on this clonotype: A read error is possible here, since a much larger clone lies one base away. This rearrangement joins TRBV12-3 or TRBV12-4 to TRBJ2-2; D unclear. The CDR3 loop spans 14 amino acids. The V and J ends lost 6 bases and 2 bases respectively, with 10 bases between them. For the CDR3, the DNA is TGTGCCAGCAGACCGGAAGGTAACACCGGGGAGCTGTTTTTT. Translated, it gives CASRPEGNTGELFF.

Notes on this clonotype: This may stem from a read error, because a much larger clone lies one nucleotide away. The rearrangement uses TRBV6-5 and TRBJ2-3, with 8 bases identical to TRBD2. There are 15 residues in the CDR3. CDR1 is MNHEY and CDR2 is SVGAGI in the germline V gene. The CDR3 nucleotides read TGTGACAGCAGTGCCGGGACTAGAGGCGGAGATACGCAGTATTTT. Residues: CDSSAGTRGGDTQYF.

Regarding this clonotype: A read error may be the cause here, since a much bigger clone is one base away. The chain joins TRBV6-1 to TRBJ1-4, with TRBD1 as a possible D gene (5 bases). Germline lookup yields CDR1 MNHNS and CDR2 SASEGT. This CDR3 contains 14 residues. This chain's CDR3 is CASSEGTSSEKLLF. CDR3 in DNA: TGTGCCAGCAGTGAAGGGACATCGTCTGAAAAACTGCTTTTT.

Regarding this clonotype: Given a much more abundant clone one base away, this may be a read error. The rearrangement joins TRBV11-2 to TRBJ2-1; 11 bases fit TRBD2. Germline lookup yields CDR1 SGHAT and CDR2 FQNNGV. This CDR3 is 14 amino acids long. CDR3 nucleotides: TGTACCAGCAGCTTTAGCGGGAGGGGGAATGAGCAGTTCTTC. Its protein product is CTSSFSGRGNEQFF.

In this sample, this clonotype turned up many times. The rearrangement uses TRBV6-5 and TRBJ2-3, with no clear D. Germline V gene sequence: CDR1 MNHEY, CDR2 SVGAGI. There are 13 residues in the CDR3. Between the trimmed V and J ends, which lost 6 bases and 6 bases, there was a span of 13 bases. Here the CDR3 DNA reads TGTGCCAGCAGCCGGACCCCTACGGATACGCAGTATTTT. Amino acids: CASSRTPTDTQYF.

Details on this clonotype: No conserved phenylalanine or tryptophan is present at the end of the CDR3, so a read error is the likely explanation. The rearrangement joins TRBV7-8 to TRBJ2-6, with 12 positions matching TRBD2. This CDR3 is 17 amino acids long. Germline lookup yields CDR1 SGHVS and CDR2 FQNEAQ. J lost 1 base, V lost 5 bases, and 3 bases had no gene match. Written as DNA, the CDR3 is TGTGCCAGCAGCGGCGGACTAGCGGGATCTGGGGCCAACGTCCTGACTTAC. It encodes CASSGGLAGSGANVLTY.

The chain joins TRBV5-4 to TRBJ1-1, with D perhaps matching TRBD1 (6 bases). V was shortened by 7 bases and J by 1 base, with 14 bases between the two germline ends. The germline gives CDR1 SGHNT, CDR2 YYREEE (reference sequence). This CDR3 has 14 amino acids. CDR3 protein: CASDRKQGNTEAFF. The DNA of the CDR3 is TGTGCCAGCGACCGAAAACAGGGGAACACTGAAGCTTTCTTT. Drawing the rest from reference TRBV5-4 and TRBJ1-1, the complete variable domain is ETGVTQSPTHLIKTRGQQVTLRCSSQSGHNTVSWYQQALGQGPQFIFQYYREEENGRGNFPPRFSGLQFPNYSSELNVNALELDDSALYLCASDRKQGNTEAFFGQGTRLTVV.

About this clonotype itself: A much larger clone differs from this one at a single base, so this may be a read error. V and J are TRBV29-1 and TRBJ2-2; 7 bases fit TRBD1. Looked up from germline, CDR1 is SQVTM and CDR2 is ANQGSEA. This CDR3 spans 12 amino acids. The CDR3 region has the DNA TGCAGCGTTCACAGGGGTACCGGGGTGCTGTTTTTT. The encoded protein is CSVHRGTGVLFF.

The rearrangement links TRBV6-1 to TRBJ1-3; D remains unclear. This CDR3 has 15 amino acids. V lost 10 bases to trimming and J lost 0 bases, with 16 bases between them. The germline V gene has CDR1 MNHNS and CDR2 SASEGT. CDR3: CAISGIWGSGNTIYF. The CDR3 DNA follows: TGTGCCATCTCCGGGATCTGGGGCTCTGGAAACACCATATATTTT.

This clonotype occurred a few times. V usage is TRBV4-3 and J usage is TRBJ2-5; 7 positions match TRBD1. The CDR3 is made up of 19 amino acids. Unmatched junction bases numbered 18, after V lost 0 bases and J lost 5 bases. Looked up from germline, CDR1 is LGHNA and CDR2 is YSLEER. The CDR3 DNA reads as TGCGCCAGCAGCCAAGATTGGCCAGGGGGTCCAGAAAGGGCGGAGACCCAGTACTTC. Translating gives CASSQDWPGGPERAETQYF.